A single sample is the source of the 9 T cell receptor beta chains below, sequenced in a study of blood T cell repertoires in COVID-19. The repertoire was sequenced with immunoSEQ multiplex PCR; TCRdb's copy has only in-frame clones and lacks some. This table holds roughly 200,000 clones, around 88% found once. Sequenced input: peripheral blood. The source is a woman aged 30 to 39 with acute or convalescent COVID-19.

The rearrangement uses TRBV20-1 and TRBJ2-5, with D perhaps TRBD2 (6 bases). V was shortened by 3 bases and J by 0 bases, with 14 bases between the two germline ends. The germline V gene has CDR1 DFQATT and CDR2 SNEGSKA (reference sequence). CDR3 length: 15 residues. The DNA for the CDR3 is TGCAGTGCTAGTACCCCTAGCGTGTACCAAGAGACCCAGTACTTC. It specifies CSASTPSVYQETQYF.

The V call is TRBV2, the J call TRBJ1-5, with D tentatively TRBD1 (5 bases). The CDR3 extends over 15 amino acids. V dropped 0 bases and J dropped 4 bases, with 10 bases sitting between them. The germline V gene encodes CDR1 SNHLY and CDR2 FYNNEI. The CDR3 nucleotides read TGTGCCAGCAGTGAAGCTGTACAGGCGAATCAGCCCCAGCATTTT. This gives the protein CASSEAVQANQPQHF.

The chain joins TRBV27 to TRBJ1-2, with a weak D call TRBD1 (5 bases). Germline values: CDR1 MNHEY, CDR2 SMNVEV (reference sequence). Trimming stripped 5 bases from V and 8 bases from J, with 15 bases between. The CDR3 covers 13 residues. CDR3 protein: CASSPGQVGGYTF. The CDR3 coding sequence is TGTGCCAGCAGTCCTGGACAAGTAGGAGGCTACACCTTC.

V and J are TRBV10-3 and TRBJ1-5, with D possibly matching TRBD1 (5 bases). From germline, CDR1 is ENHRY and CDR2 SYGVKD. The CDR3 spans 12 residues. V lost 2 bases, J lost 6 bases, and 5 bases lay in between. In nucleotides, the CDR3 is TGTGCCATCAGTGAGACAGGTCAGCCCCAGCATTTT. Residues: CAISETGQPQHF.

The J gene is TRBJ2-1, the V gene TRBV7-9; 7 positions agree with TRBD2. After removal of 1 base from V and 0 bases from J, the junction contained 9 bases not matched to a gene. This CDR3 region has 18 residues. In germline, CDR1 is SEHNR, CDR2 FQNEAQ (reference sequence). The CDR3 protein is CASSLELGLAASYNEQFF. The CDR3 region has the DNA TGTGCCAGCAGCTTAGAGTTGGGGCTAGCGGCCTCCTACAATGAGCAGTTCTTC.

This chain joins TRBV7-2 and TRBJ2-1; 8 nucleotides line up with TRBD2. This CDR3 is built from 15 residues. With 5 bases clipped from V and 7 bases from J, the junction kept 10 bases outside the gene matches. Germline CDR1 and CDR2: SGHTA and FQGNSA. CDR3 in DNA: TGTGCCAGCAGCATTCCCGGGAGGGCGACGAATGAGCAGTTCTTC. Translating gives CASSIPGRATNEQFF.

The J gene is TRBJ1-2, the V gene TRBV6-6; D is unclear. V shed 9 bases and J shed 4 bases, with 18 bases lying between them. The germline gives CDR1 MNHNY, CDR2 SVGAGI (reference sequence). The CDR3 extends over 14 amino acids. CDR3 coding DNA: TGTGCCAGTCAGGAGGCGTCGGACCCCTATGGCTACACCTTC. It encodes CASQEASDPYGYTF.

This chain joins TRBV5-4 and TRBJ2-2; no firm D call. The CDR3 contains 14 residues. Germline CDR1 is SGHNT and CDR2 is YYREEE (reference sequence). V was cut by 4 bases and J by 8 bases, with 15 bases left in between. The CDR3 region is CASSVTQRNGELFF. The CDR3 DNA sequence: TGTGCCAGCAGCGTGACGCAGCGAAATGGGGAGCTGTTTTTT.

This clone turned up a few times. V usage is TRBV24-1 and J usage is TRBJ2-3; TRBD2 aligns across 9 bases. CDR1 KGHDR and CDR2 SFDVKD come from the germline V gene. This CDR3 region has 16 residues. V shed 5 bases, J shed 1 base, and the junction held 6 bases outside the gene matches. Written as DNA, the CDR3 is TGTGCCACCAGTGGGATAGCGGGAGTTGGCACAGATACGCAGTATTTT. Translated, it gives CATSGIAGVGTDTQYF.